This is a list of T cell receptor delta chains from one sample in a study of Vδ1+ human thymocytes. TCRdb redid the clone calls on the multiplex PCR reads with CATT. Of roughly 56,000 delta-chain clones listed, around 16% are singletons. The sequenced sample was Vdelta1+ gamma-delta thymocytes from the thymus. These receptors all come from a girl under three years old who had congenital heart surgery. CDR3s include the opening cysteine and the closing phenylalanine or tryptophan. The order of the fields is D gene, V gene, clone size, J gene, CDR3 DNA, CDR3 protein. The D gene is left open where the match is weak. Some rows have no size entry. The others give once, few or many, or a class for an expanded clone.

D gene: NA; V gene: TRDV1; clone size: NA; J gene: TRDJ1; CDR3 DNA: TGTGCTCTTGGGGAATACCCAACCGGGGGCCCACCCGATAAACTCATCTTT; CDR3 protein: CALGEYPTGGPPDKLIF
D gene: NA; V gene: TRDV1; clone size: NA; J gene: TRDJ1; CDR3 DNA: TGTGCTCTTGGGGAAGACGTTTGCCGCACCCAAACCGATAAACTCATCTTT; CDR3 protein: CALGEDVCRTQTDKLIF
D gene: TRDD3; V gene: TRDV1; clone size: few; J gene: TRDJ1; CDR3 DNA: TGTGCTCTTGGGGATTTCTCAATTAGTCTGGGGATACGAATGGACGATAAACTCATCTTT; CDR3 protein: CALGDFSISLGIRMDDKLIF
D gene: TRDD3; V gene: TRDV1; clone size: few; J gene: TRDJ1; CDR3 DNA: TGTGCTCTTGGGGAACTTAAACCTTACTGGGGAAAGTACACCGATAAACTCATCTTT; CDR3 protein: CALGELKPYWGKYTDKLIF
D gene: TRDD3; V gene: TRDV1; clone size: few; J gene: TRDJ1; CDR3 DNA: TGTGCACTGGGGGCGTGGGGCCGGAGGTACACCGATAAACTCATCTTT; CDR3 protein: CALGAWGRRYTDKLIF
D gene: NA; V gene: TRDV1; clone size: NA; J gene: TRDJ1; CDR3 DNA: TGTGCTCTGGGTCCTAGGGAACCACCCAAGACGAGTCGATTGTACACCGATAAACTCATCTTT; CDR3 protein: CALGPREPPKTSRLYTDKLIF
D gene: NA; V gene: TRDV1; clone size: NA; J gene: TRDJ1; CDR3 DNA: TGTGCTCTTGGGGAACTAAGGATCGTGTGGCGGAGGGGCTCGGGATCCGATAAACTCATCTTT; CDR3 protein: CALGELRIVWRRGSGSDKLIF
D gene: NA; V gene: TRDV1; clone size: NA; J gene: TRDJ1; CDR3 DNA: TGTGCTCTTGGGGAACTATTAACCCCGGGGACCGATAAACTCATCTTT; CDR3 protein: CALGELLTPGTDKLIF
D gene: NA; V gene: TRDV1; clone size: few; J gene: TRDJ1; CDR3 DNA: TGTGCTCTTGGGGAACTAGTTTCTCACTACTCGCGGGCTGGGGACCCAATGTACACCGATAAACTCATCTTT; CDR3 protein: CALGELVSHYSRAGDPMYTDKLIF
D gene: NA; V gene: TRDV1; clone size: NA; J gene: TRDJ1; CDR3 DNA: TGTGCTCTTGGGTTTTTTCATCCTTCCACCTTGGGGGGACCCCCGTACACCGATAAACTCATCTTT; CDR3 protein: CALGFFHPSTLGGPPYTDKLIF
D gene: NA; V gene: TRDV1; clone size: few; J gene: TRDJ1; CDR3 DNA: TGTGCTCTTGGGGACCTACTTCCTACGTACACTGGGGGTCAAAAACTCATCTTT; CDR3 protein: CALGDLLPTYTGGQKLIF
D gene: TRDD3; V gene: TRDV1; clone size: NA; J gene: TRDJ1; CDR3 DNA: TGTGCTCTTGGGGAACCTTCCTTCCCTTTGGCTGGGGGACACGATAAACTCATCTTT; CDR3 protein: CALGEPSFPLAGGHDKLIF
D gene: NA; V gene: TRDV1; clone size: few; J gene: TRDJ1; CDR3 DNA: TGTGCTCTTGGGGAACCCCTTTGCCAACCCCCTATACATCCGGGGTACACCGATAAACTCATCTTT; CDR3 protein: CALGEPLCQPPIHPGYTDKLIF
D gene: NA; V gene: TRDV1; clone size: NA; J gene: TRDJ1; CDR3 DNA: TGTGCTCTTGGGGAACTAGGCCTTCTCTCGTACTGGGTGTACACCGATAAACTCATCTTT; CDR3 protein: CALGELGLLSYWVYTDKLIF
D gene: TRDD3; V gene: TRDV1; clone size: NA; J gene: TRDJ1; CDR3 DNA: TGTGCTCTTGGGGAACTAGGGGTTCCCGTTTGTACTGGGGGATACGGTACTGATAAGCTCATCTTT; CDR3 protein: CALGELGVPVCTGGYGTDKLIF
D gene: TRDD3; V gene: TRDV1; clone size: few; J gene: TRDJ1; CDR3 DNA: TGTGCTCTTGGGGTCAATTCCCGCACTGGGGGAACAACCGATAAACTCATCTTT; CDR3 protein: CALGVNSRTGGTTDKLIF
D gene: TRDD2; V gene: TRDV2; clone size: few; J gene: TRDJ1; CDR3 DNA: TGTGCCTGTGACGTCTTCCTACGACTGGGCTCAGAACCCGATAAACTCATCTTT; CDR3 protein: CACDVFLRLGSEPDKLIF
D gene: TRDD3; V gene: TRDV2; clone size: NA; J gene: TRDJ1; CDR3 DNA: TGTGCCTGTGACAGAAGCTGGGGGACCCGGTACACCGATAAACTCATCTTT; CDR3 protein: CACDRSWGTRYTDKLIF
D gene: TRDD3; V gene: TRDV1; clone size: few; J gene: TRDJ1; CDR3 DNA: TGTGCTCTTGGGGAACCTACCTCAGATCAGTACTGGGGATCTCCCATAATAGGACTCATCTTT; CDR3 protein: CALGEPTSDQYWGSPIIGLIF
D gene: NA; V gene: TRDV1; clone size: NA; J gene: TRDJ1; CDR3 DNA: TGTGCTCTTGGGGAACTGGCCTTCCTAGGAACGTGTGGGGGAGACTCGCACGATAAACTCATCTTT; CDR3 protein: CALGELAFLGTCGGDSHDKLIF
D gene: NA; V gene: TRDV1; clone size: NA; J gene: TRDJ1; CDR3 DNA: TGTGCTGTTGGGGAACTCACCCCCCCTGATAAACTCATCTTT; CDR3 protein: CAVGELTPPDKLIF
D gene: TRDD3; V gene: TRDV1; clone size: once; J gene: TRDJ1; CDR3 DNA: TGTGCTCTTGGGGGCCTTCCTGGGGGATACGTTCCCGATAAACTCATCTTT; CDR3 protein: CALGGLPGGYVPDKLIF
D gene: NA; V gene: TRDV1; clone size: NA; J gene: TRDJ1; CDR3 DNA: TGTGCTCTTGGGGAACGAAGGGCGGAACTCACCGATAAACTCATCTTT; CDR3 protein: CALGERRAELTDKLIF
D gene: NA; V gene: TRDV1; clone size: NA; J gene: TRDJ1; CDR3 DNA: TGTGCTCTTGGGGAACGGGTGGACCTTCCTATGGGGGAACCCGACGATAAACTCATCTTT; CDR3 protein: CALGERVDLPMGEPDDKLIF
D gene: NA; V gene: TRDV2; clone size: NA; J gene: TRDJ3; CDR3 DNA: TGTGCCTGTGACACCGTTGGGGAGATCGGCTCCTGGGACACCCGACAGATGTTTTTC; CDR3 protein: CACDTVGEIGSWDTRQMFF
D gene: NA; V gene: TRDV1; clone size: NA; J gene: TRDJ1; CDR3 DNA: TGTGCTCTTGGAGCCCGTGCCCCACATACTGGCGATTACACCGATAAACTCATCTTT; CDR3 protein: CALGARAPHTGDYTDKLIF
D gene: NA; V gene: TRDV1; clone size: few; J gene: TRDJ1; CDR3 DNA: TGTGCTCTTGGGGTCTCACCCGGCCCCCGGGGAATCGGTACGGGCACCGATAAACTCATCTTT; CDR3 protein: CALGVSPGPRGIGTGTDKLIF
D gene: NA; V gene: TRDV1; clone size: NA; J gene: TRDJ1; CDR3 DNA: TGTGCTCTTGGGGAACTGAACCTACGCCGTACTCTCGATAAACTCATCTTT; CDR3 protein: CALGELNLRRTLDKLIF
D gene: TRDD3; V gene: TRDV1; clone size: few; J gene: TRDJ1; CDR3 DNA: TGTGCTCTTGGGGGAGGACGTACTGGGGGATACCTTACGAACACCGATAAACTCATCTTT; CDR3 protein: CALGGGRTGGYLTNTDKLIF
D gene: NA; V gene: TRDV1; clone size: NA; J gene: TRDJ1; CDR3 DNA: TGTGCTCTCCCCTGGGGCGATAAACTCATCTTT; CDR3 protein: CALPWGDKLIF
D gene: TRDD3; V gene: TRDV1; clone size: NA; J gene: TRDJ1; CDR3 DNA: TGTGCTCTTGGGGAACTAGTTCCCGTCCCCCTATTCCTACGAAAACACTGGGGGATACCCAAGACTTCAACCGATAAACTCATCTTT; CDR3 protein: CALGELVPVPLFLRKHWGIPKTSTDKLIF
D gene: TRDD3; V gene: TRDV1; clone size: few; J gene: TRDJ1; CDR3 DNA: TGTGCTCTTGGGGAAAAGGTCCCTGGTCCCCACTGGGGGTACACCGATAAACTCATCTTT; CDR3 protein: CALGEKVPGPHWGYTDKLIF
D gene: NA; V gene: TRDV1; clone size: NA; J gene: TRDJ1; CDR3 DNA: TGTGCTCTTGGGAAAAAAAGTCCCCTACGGCGGGACAAGCGTCGAGAGTACACCGATAAACTCATCTTT; CDR3 protein: CALGKKSPLRRDKRREYTDKLIF
D gene: TRDD3; V gene: TRDV1; clone size: few; J gene: TRDJ1; CDR3 DNA: TGTGCTCTTGGGGACTACTTCCCGTTACTGGGGGATATTTGGTACACCGATAAACTCATCTTT; CDR3 protein: CALGDYFPLLGDIWYTDKLIF
D gene: TRDD3; V gene: TRDV2; clone size: NA; J gene: TRDJ1; CDR3 DNA: TGTGCCTGTGACACGGAAGCTGGGGGATACAAACTCATCTTT; CDR3 protein: CACDTEAGGYKLIF
D gene: TRDD3; V gene: TRDV1; clone size: few; J gene: TRDJ1; CDR3 DNA: TGTGCTCTTGGGGAACTGGACTCCTACGATCCGTGGGGGATACGCGGGCAAGGTAATAAACTCATCTTT; CDR3 protein: CALGELDSYDPWGIRGQGNKLIF
D gene: TRDD3; V gene: TRDV1; clone size: few; J gene: TRDJ1; CDR3 DNA: TGTGCTCTTGGTTACCAAGAGGCCGGGCTGGGGGATCGCACCGATAAACTCATCTTT; CDR3 protein: CALGYQEAGLGDRTDKLIF
D gene: TRDD3; V gene: TRDV1; clone size: NA; J gene: TRDJ1; CDR3 DNA: TGTGCTCTTGGGGGCGGCCTTCTCACCTGGGGGATAACGGTAAGGTACACCGATAAACTCATCTTT; CDR3 protein: CALGGGLLTWGITVRYTDKLIF
D gene: TRDD3; V gene: TRDV1; clone size: NA; J gene: TRDJ1; CDR3 DNA: TGTGCTCTTGGGGAACCCCCGGGGGTACTGGGGACGCACCATAAACTCATCTTT; CDR3 protein: CALGEPPGVLGTHHKLIF
D gene: TRDD3; V gene: TRDV1; clone size: NA; J gene: TRDJ1; CDR3 DNA: TGTGCTCTTGGGGAACTGTGGGGCCCTCCGAGACTGGGGGATCGATCCGATAAACTCATCTTT; CDR3 protein: CALGELWGPPRLGDRSDKLIF
D gene: TRDD3; V gene: TRDV1; clone size: NA; J gene: TRDJ1; CDR3 DNA: TGTGCTCTTGGGGAGACCGCGTACTGGGGGATATGCGGTACCGATAAACTCATCTTT; CDR3 protein: CALGETAYWGICGTDKLIF
D gene: TRDD3; V gene: TRDV1; clone size: NA; J gene: TRDJ1; CDR3 DNA: TGTGCTCTTTGGGATTCCCCGGCCTTCCTACTGGGGGATAAGGGTACCGATAAACTCATCTTT; CDR3 protein: CALWDSPAFLLGDKGTDKLIF
D gene: NA; V gene: TRDV1; clone size: few; J gene: TRDJ1; CDR3 DNA: TGTGCTCTTGGGGAACTAGGGGTGGTATTCGGCACCGATAAACTCATCTTT; CDR3 protein: CALGELGVVFGTDKLIF
D gene: NA; V gene: TRAV29/DV5; clone size: NA; J gene: TRDJ1; CDR3 DNA: TGTGCCGCAACTACGGCCTTCCCTTCGTACTGGAAAGCCGTTCTCATCTTT; CDR3 protein: CAATTAFPSYWKAVLIF
D gene: TRDD3; V gene: TRDV1; clone size: NA; J gene: TRDJ1; CDR3 DNA: TGTGCTCTTGGGGAACAGATGACTGGGGGCGTCTACACCGATAAACTCATCTTT; CDR3 protein: CALGEQMTGGVYTDKLIF
D gene: TRDD3; V gene: TRDV1; clone size: NA; J gene: TRDJ1; CDR3 DNA: TGTGCTCTTGGGGTCCCGCCTTCGTTTGGGGGATACGCGTACACCGATAAACTCATCTTT; CDR3 protein: CALGVPPSFGGYAYTDKLIF
D gene: NA; V gene: TRAV29/DV5; clone size: NA; J gene: TRDJ1; CDR3 DNA: TGTGCAGCAGGGTTGCGAAACGGCGGCGAGGATGCGTACACCGATAAACCCATCTTT; CDR3 protein: CAAGLRNGGEDAYTDKPIF
D gene: NA; V gene: TRDV1; clone size: few; J gene: TRDJ1; CDR3 DNA: TGTGCTCTTGGGGACCCGATTTTCCTGGTCACCGATAAACTCATCTTT; CDR3 protein: CALGDPIFLVTDKLIF
D gene: TRDD3; V gene: TRAV29/DV5; clone size: medium-sized; J gene: TRDJ2; CDR3 DNA: TGTGCAGCAAGGGGGGATATGACAGCACAACTCTTCTTT; CDR3 protein: CAARGDMTAQLFF
D gene: NA; V gene: TRDV1; clone size: few; J gene: TRDJ1; CDR3 DNA: TGTGCTCTTGGGGAGCCACCCATTCTACGCCCGAGCACCGCGCAACGGTACACCGATAAACTCATCTTT; CDR3 protein: CALGEPPILRPSTAQRYTDKLIF
D gene: NA; V gene: TRDV1; clone size: few; J gene: TRDJ1; CDR3 DNA: TGTGCTCTTGGGGATGTGTACACCGATAAACTCATCTTT; CDR3 protein: CALGDVYTDKLIF
D gene: TRDD3; V gene: TRDV1; clone size: few; J gene: TRDJ1; CDR3 DNA: TGTGCTCTTGGGGAACTGGTGCCGGCCTTCCCTTACTGGGGGATGGAGTACACCGATAAACTCATCTTT; CDR3 protein: CALGELVPAFPYWGMEYTDKLIF
D gene: NA; V gene: TRDV1; clone size: NA; J gene: TRDJ1; CDR3 DNA: TGTGCTCTTGGCAGCCAGGGCGCCGATAAACTCATCTTT; CDR3 protein: CALGSQGADKLIF
D gene: TRDD3; V gene: TRDV1; clone size: NA; J gene: TRDJ1; CDR3 DNA: TGTGCTCTTGGGGAACTAGTTCCGCAACTGGGGGGCACCGATAAACTCATCTTT; CDR3 protein: CALGELVPQLGGTDKLIF
D gene: NA; V gene: TRDV1; clone size: NA; J gene: TRDJ1; CDR3 DNA: TGTGCTCTTGGGGAACTCTACGACGGCCGAGGGGACCCGAAGGAACTCATCTTT; CDR3 protein: CALGELYDGRGDPKELIF
D gene: TRDD3; V gene: TRDV1; clone size: few; J gene: TRDJ1; CDR3 DNA: TGTGCTCTTGGGAACCTTCTACTGGGGGATCCGCCGTATAAACTCATCTTT; CDR3 protein: CALGNLLLGDPPYKLIF
D gene: TRDD3; V gene: TRDV1; clone size: NA; J gene: TRDJ1; CDR3 DNA: TGTGCTCTTGGGGACGTCCGTCCCTCCATACTGGGGTACACCGATAAACTCATCTTT; CDR3 protein: CALGDVRPSILGYTDKLIF
D gene: TRDD3; V gene: TRDV1; clone size: few; J gene: TRDJ1; CDR3 DNA: TGTGCTCTTGGGGAACTTTTACGCCTACGAGTGGGGGATACGGTTCCCGATAAACTCATCTTT; CDR3 protein: CALGELLRLRVGDTVPDKLIF
D gene: NA; V gene: TRDV1; clone size: NA; J gene: TRDJ1; CDR3 DNA: TGTGCTCTTGGGGAGCAACACCCACGGAGCGATAAACTCACCTTT; CDR3 protein: CALGEQHPRSDKLTF